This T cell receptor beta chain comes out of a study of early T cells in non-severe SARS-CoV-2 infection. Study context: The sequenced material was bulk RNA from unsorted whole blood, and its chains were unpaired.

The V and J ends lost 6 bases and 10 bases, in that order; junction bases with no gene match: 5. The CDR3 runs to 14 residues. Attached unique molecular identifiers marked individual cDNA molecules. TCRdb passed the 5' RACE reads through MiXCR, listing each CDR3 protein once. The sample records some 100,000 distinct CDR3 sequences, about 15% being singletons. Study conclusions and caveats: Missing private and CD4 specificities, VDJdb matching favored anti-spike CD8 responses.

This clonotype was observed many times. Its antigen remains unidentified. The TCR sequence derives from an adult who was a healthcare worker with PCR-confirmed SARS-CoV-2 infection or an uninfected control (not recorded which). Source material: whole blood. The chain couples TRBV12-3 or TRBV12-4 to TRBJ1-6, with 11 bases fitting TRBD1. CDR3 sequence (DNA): TGTGCCAGCAGCCGGACAGGGGGCCTCTCACCCCTCCACTTT. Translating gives CASSRTGGLSPLHF.